The source of this T cell receptor (beta chain) is a study of shared clonotypes between healthy human individuals. There are a few counts of this clone. Trimming took off 1 base at V and 3 bases at J, with 9 bases between the two ends. The CDR3 loop spans 14 amino acids. Germline CDR1 reads SGHTA; CDR2 reads FQGNSA. The healthy adult donors were HIV-negative and reported no recent acute infections or vaccinations. The donor cohort consisted entirely of Caucasian adults residing in Nashville, Tennessee. Unsorted PBMC DNA was sequenced on ten immunoSEQ deep assay plates. TCRdb keeps only in-frame clones here, not all; method: immunoSEQ multiplex PCR. This sample has over 95,000 clones; over 40% occur once, and the top ten carry about 16%.

The origin of this receptor is a woman in her 40s in good health. Some clones in this sample may be carry-over from other donors' samples. What was sequenced was PBMCs. The rearrangement links TRBV7-2 to TRBJ1-2, with a possible D match to TRBD1 (5 bases). CDR3 sequence reads: CASSLGGEHYGYTF. CDR3 nucleotide sequence: TGTGCCAGCAGCTTAGGGGGGGAACACTATGGCTACACCTTC.